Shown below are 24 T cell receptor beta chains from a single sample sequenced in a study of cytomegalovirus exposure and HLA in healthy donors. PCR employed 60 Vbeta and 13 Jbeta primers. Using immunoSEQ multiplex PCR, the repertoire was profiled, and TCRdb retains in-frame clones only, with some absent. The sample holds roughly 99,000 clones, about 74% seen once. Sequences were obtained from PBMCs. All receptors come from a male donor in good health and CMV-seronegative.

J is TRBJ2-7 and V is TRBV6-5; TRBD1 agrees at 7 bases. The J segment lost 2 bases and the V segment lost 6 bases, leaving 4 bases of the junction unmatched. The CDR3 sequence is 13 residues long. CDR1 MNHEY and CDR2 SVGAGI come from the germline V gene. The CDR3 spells CASRGTAAYEQYF. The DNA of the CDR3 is TGTGCCAGCAGAGGGACAGCAGCCTACGAGCAGTACTTC.

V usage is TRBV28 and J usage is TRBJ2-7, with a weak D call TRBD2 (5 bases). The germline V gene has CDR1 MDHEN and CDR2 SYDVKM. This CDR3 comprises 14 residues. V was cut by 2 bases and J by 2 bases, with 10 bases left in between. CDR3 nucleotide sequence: TGTGCCAGCAGTTTAGCCTCCGGGACCTACGAGCAGTACTTC. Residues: CASSLASGTYEQYF.

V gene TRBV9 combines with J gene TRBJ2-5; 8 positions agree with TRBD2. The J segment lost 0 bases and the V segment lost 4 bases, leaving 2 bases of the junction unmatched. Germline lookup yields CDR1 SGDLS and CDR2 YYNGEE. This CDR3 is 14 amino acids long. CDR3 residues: CASSWGLDQETQYF. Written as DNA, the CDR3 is TGTGCCAGCAGCTGGGGACTAGACCAAGAGACCCAGTACTTC.

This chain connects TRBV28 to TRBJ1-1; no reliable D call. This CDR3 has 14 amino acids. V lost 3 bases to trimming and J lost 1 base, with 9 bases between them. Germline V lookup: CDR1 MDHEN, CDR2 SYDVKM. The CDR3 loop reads CASSFYRKNTEAFF. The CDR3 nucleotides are TGTGCCAGCAGTTTCTACAGAAAGAACACTGAAGCTTTCTTT. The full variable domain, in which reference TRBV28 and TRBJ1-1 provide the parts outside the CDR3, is DVKVTQSSRYLVKRTGEKVFLECVQDMDHENMFWYRQDPGLGLRLIYFSYDVKMKEKGDIPEGYSVSREKKERFSLILESASTNQTSMYLCASSFYRKNTEAFFGQGTRLTVV.

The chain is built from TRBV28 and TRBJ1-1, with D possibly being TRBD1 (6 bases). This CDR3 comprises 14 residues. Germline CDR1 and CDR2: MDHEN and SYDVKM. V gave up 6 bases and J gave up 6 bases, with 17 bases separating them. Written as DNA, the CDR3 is TGTGCCAGCAGATGGACAGCCCGAGGGTCTGAAGCTTTCTTT. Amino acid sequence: CASRWTARGSEAFF.

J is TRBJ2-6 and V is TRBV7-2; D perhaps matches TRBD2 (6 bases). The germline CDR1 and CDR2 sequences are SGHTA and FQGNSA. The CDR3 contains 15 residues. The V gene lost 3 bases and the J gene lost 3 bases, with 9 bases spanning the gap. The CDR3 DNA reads TGTGCCAGCAGCTTGGGAGGTGGTGGGGCCAACGTCCTGACTTTC. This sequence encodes CASSLGGGGANVLTF. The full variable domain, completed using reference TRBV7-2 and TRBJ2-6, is GAGVSQSPSNKVTEKGKDVELRCDPISGHTALYWYRQSLGQGLEFLIYFQGNSAPDKSGLPSDRFSAERTGGSVSTLTIQRTQQEDSAVYLCASSLGGGGANVLTFGAGSRLTVL.

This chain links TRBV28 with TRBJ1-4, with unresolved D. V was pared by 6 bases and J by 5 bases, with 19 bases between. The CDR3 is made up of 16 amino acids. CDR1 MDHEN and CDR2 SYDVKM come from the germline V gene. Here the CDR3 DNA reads TGTGCCAGCAGCCTGAGCGCCGACGGGAGGAATGAAAAACTGTTTTTT. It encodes CASSLSADGRNEKLFF.

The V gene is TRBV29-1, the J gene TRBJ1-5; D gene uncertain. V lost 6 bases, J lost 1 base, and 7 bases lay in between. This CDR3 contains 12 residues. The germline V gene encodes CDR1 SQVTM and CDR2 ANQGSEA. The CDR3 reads CSVGESNQPQHF. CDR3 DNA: TGCAGCGTCGGGGAAAGCAATCAGCCCCAGCATTTT.

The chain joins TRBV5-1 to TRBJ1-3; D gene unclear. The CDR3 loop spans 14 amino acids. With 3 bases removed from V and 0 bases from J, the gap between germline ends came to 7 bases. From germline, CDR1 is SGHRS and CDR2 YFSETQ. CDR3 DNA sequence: TGCGCCAGCAGCTCGACGGGCTCTGGAAACACCATATATTTT. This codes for CASSSTGSGNTIYF.

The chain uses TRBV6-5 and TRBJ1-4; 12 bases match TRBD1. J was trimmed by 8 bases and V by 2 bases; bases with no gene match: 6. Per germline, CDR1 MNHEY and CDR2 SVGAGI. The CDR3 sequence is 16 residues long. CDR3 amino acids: CASSYGTGGDGEKLFF. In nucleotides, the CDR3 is TGTGCCAGCAGTTACGGGACAGGGGGCGATGGGGAAAAACTGTTTTTT.

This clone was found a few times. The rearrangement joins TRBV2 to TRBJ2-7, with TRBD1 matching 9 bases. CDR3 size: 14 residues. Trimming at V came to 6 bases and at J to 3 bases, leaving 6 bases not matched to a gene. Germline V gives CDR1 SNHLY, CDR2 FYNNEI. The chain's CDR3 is CASRTGTGRYEQYF. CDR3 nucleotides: TGTGCCAGCAGGACCGGGACAGGGCGCTACGAGCAGTACTTC.

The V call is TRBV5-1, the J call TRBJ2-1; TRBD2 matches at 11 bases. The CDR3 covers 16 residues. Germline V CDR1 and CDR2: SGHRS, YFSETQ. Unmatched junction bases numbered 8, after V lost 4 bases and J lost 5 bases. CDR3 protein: CASSLMTSGTNNEQFF. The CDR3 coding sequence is TGCGCCAGCAGCCTAATGACTAGCGGGACAAACAATGAGCAGTTCTTC.

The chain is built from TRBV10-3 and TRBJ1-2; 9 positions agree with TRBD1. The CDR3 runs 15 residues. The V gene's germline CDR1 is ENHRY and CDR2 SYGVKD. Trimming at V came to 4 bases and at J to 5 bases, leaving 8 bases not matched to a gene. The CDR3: CAISARTGDGYGYTF. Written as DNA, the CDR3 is TGTGCCATCAGTGCGAGGACAGGGGATGGGTATGGCTACACCTTC.

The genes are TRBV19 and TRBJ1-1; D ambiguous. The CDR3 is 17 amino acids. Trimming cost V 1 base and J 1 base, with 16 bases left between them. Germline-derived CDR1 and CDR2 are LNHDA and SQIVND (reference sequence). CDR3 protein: CASSIGTVSDENTEAFF. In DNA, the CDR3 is TGTGCCAGTAGTATAGGGACTGTGTCCGACGAGAACACTGAAGCTTTCTTT.

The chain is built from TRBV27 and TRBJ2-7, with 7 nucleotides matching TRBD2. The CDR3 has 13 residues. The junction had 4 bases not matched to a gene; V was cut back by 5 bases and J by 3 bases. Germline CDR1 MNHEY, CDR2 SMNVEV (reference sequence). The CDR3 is CASSLGTNYEQYF. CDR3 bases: TGTGCCAGCAGTCTCGGGACTAACTACGAGCAGTACTTC.

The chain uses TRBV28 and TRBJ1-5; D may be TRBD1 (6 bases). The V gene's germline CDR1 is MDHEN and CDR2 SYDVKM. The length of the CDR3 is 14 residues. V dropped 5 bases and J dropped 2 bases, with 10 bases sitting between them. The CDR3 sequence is CASSPRQGNQPQHF. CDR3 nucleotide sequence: TGTGCCAGCAGTCCAAGACAGGGCAATCAGCCCCAGCATTTT.

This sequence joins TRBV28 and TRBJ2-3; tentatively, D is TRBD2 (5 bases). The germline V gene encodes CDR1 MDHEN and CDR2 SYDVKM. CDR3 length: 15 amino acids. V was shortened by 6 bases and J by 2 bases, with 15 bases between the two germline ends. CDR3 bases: TGTGCCAGCAGGTCGAGCGGACTCTTCACAGATACGCAGTATTTT. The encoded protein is CASRSSGLFTDTQYF.

CDR3 sequence reads: CASSPHGGVVGEQYF. For the CDR3, the DNA is TGTGCCAGCAGCCCGCATGGGGGCGTGGTCGGCGAGCAGTACTTC. The chain joins TRBV7-3 to TRBJ2-7; possible D gene TRBD1, 6 bases. In germline, CDR1 is SGHTA, CDR2 FQGTGA. There are 15 residues in the CDR3. Deletions cut 5 bases from V and 6 bases from J, with 20 bases between.

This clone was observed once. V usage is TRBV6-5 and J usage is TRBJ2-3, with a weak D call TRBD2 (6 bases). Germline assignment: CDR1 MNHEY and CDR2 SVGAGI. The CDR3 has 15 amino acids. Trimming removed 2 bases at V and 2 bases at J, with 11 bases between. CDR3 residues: CASSYMLANTDTQYF. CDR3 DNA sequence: TGTGCCAGCAGTTACATGCTAGCGAACACAGATACGCAGTATTTT.

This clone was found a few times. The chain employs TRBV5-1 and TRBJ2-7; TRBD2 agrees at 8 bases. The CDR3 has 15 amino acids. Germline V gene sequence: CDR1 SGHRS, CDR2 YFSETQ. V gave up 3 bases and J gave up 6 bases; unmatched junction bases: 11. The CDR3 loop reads CASSSGGEESGEQYF. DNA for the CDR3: TGCGCCAGCAGCTCCGGGGGGGAGGAATCAGGCGAGCAGTACTTC.

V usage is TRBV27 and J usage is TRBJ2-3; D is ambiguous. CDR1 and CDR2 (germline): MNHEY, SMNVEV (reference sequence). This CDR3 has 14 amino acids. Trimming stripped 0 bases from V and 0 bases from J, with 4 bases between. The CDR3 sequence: CASSLSTSTDTQYF. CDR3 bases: TGTGCCAGCAGTTTATCAACTAGCACAGATACGCAGTATTTT.

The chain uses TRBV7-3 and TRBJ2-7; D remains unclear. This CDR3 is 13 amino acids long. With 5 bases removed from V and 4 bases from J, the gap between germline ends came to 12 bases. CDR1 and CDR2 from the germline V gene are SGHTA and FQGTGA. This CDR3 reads CASSPARGYEQYF. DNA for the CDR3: TGTGCCAGCAGCCCGGCCAGAGGTTACGAGCAGTACTTC. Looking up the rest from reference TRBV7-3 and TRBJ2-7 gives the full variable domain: GAGVSQTPSNKVTEKGKYVELRCDPISGHTALYWYRQSLGQGPEFLIYFQGTGAADDSGLPNDRFFAVRPEGSVSTLKIQRTERGDSAVYLCASSPARGYEQYFGPGTRLTVT.

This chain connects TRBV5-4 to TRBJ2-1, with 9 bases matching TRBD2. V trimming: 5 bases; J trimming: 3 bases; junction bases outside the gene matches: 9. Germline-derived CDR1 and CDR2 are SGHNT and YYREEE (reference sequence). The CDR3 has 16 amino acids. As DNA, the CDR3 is TGTGCCAGCAGGATTGGGTCTAGCGGGATCTACAATGAGCAGTTCTTC. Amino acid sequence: CASRIGSSGIYNEQFF.

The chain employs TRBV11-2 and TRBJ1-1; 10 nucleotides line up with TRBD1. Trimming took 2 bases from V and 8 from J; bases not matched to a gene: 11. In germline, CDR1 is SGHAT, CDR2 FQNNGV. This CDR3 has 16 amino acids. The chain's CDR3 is CASSLRAGQGYKEAFF. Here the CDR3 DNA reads TGTGCCAGCAGCTTAAGAGCGGGACAGGGGTATAAAGAAGCTTTCTTT.